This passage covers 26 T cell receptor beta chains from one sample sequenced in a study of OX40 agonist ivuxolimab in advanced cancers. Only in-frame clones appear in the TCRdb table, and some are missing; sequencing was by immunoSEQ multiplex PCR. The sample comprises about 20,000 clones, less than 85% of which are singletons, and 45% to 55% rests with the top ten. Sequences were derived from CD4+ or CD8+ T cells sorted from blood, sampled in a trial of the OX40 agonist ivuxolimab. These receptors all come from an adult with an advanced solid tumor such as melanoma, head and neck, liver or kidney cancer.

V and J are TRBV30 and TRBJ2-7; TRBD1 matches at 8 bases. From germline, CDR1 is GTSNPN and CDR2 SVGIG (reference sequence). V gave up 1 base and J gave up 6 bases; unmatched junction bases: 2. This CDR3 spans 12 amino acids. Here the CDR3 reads CAWSETGAEQYF. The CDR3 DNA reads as TGTGCCTGGAGTGAGACAGGGGCCGAGCAGTACTTC.

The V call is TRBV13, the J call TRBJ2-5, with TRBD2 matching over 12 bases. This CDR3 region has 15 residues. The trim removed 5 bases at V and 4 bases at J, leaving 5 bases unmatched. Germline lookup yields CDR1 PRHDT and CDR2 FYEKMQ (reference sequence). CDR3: CASSLPTSGRETQYF. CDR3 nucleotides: TGTGCCAGCAGCCTACCGACTAGCGGGAGAGAGACCCAGTACTTC.

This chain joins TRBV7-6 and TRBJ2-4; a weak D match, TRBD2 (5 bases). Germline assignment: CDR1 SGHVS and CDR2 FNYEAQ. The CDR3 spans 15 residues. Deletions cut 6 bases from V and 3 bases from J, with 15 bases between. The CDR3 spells CASSPSPGGKNIQYF. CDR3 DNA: TGTGCCAGCAGTCCTAGTCCTGGAGGCAAAAACATTCAGTACTTC.

CDR3 in DNA: TGTGCCAGCAGCTTTTGGCCCTCTAGGGGGCACGGCTATGGCTACACCTTC. It translates to CASSFWPSRGHGYGYTF. The chain carries TRBV7-9 and TRBJ1-2, with 7 bases fitting TRBD1. The CDR3 is made up of 17 amino acids. Per the germline V gene, CDR1 is SEHNR and CDR2 is FQNEAQ (reference sequence). Trimming at V came to 3 bases and at J to 4 bases, leaving 14 bases not matched to a gene.

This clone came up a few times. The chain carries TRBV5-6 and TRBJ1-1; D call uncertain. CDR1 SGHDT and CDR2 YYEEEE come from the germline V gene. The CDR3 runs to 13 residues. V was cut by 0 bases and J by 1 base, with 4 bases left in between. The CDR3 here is CASSLVRNTEAFF. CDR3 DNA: TGTGCCAGCAGCTTGGTCAGGAACACTGAAGCTTTCTTT.

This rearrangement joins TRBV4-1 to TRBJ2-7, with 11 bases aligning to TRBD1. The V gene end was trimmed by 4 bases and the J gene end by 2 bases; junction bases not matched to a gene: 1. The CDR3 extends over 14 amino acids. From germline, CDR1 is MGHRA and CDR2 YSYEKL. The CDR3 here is CASSPGQGAYEQYF. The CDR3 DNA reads TGCGCCAGCAGCCCGGGACAGGGGGCCTACGAGCAGTACTTC.

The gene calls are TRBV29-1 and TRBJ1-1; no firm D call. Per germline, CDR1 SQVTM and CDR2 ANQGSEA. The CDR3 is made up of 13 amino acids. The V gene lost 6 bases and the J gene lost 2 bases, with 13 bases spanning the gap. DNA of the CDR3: TGCAGCGTCCTAACCTGGGCTAACACTGAAGCTTTCTTT. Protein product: CSVLTWANTEAFF.

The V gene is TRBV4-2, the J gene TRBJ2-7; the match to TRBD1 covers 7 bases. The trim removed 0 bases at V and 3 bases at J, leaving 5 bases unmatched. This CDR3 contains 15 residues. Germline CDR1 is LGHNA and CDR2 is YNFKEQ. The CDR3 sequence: CASSQDPRGNYEQYF. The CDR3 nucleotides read TGTGCCAGCAGCCAAGATCCCAGGGGGAACTACGAGCAGTACTTC.

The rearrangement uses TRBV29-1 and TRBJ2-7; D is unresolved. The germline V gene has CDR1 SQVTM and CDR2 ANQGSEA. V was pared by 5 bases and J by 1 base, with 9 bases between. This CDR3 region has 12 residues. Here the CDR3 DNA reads TGCAGCGTTCGGGTCTCTTCCTACGAGCAGTACTTC. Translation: CSVRVSSYEQYF.

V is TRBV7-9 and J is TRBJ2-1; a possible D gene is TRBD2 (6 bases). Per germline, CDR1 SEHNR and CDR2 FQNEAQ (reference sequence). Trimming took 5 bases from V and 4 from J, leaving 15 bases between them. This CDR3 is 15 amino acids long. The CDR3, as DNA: TGTGCCAGCAGCGATGGACTAAATCCTTACAATGAGCAGTTCTTC. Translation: CASSDGLNPYNEQFF. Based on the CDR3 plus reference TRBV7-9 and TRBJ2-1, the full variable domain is DTGVSQNPRHKITKRGQNVTFRCDPISEHNRLYWYRQTLGQGPEFLTYFQNEAQLEKSRLLSDRFSAERPKGSFSTLEIQRTEQGDSAMYLCASSDGLNPYNEQFFGPGTRLTVL.

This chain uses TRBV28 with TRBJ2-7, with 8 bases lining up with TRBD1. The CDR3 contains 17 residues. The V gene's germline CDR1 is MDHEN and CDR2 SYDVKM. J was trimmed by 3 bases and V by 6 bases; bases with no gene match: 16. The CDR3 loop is CASSTNRGYVSVYEQYF. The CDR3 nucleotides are TGTGCCAGCAGCACGAACAGGGGGTACGTTTCAGTCTACGAGCAGTACTTC.

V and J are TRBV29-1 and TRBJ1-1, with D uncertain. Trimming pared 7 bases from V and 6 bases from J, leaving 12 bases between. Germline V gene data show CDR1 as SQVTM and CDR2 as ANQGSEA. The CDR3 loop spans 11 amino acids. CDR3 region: CSAVDSAEAFF. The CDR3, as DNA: TGCAGCGCCGTGGACTCTGCTGAAGCTTTCTTT.

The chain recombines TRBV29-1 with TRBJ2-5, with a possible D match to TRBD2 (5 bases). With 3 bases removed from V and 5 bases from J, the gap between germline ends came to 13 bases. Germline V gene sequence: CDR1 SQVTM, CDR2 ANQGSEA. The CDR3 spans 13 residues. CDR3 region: CSVDPPGFETQYF. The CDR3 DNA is TGCAGCGTTGATCCGCCGGGGTTCGAGACCCAGTACTTC.

CDR3 sequence: CASRLAGYNEQFF. CDR3 in DNA: TGTGCCAGCCGGCTAGCGGGTTACAATGAGCAGTTCTTC. The chain is built from TRBV6-5 and TRBJ2-1; 8 positions match TRBD2. The junction had 4 bases not matched to a gene; V was cut back by 8 bases and J by 4 bases. The CDR3 is made up of 13 amino acids. Per the germline V gene, CDR1 is MNHEY and CDR2 is SVGAGI.

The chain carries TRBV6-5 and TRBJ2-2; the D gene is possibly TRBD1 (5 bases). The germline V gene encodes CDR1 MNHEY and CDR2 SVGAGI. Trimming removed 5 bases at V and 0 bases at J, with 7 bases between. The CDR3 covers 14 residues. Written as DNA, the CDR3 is TGTGCCAGCAGTGAAGGGGCGAACACCGGGGAGCTGTTTTTT. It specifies CASSEGANTGELFF.

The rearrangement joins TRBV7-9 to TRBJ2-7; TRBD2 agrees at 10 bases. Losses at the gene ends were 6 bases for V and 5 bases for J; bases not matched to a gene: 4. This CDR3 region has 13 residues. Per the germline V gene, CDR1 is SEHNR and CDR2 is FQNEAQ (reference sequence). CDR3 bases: TGTGCCAGCAGACCCGGGACTAGCGACGAGCAGTACTTC. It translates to CASRPGTSDEQYF.

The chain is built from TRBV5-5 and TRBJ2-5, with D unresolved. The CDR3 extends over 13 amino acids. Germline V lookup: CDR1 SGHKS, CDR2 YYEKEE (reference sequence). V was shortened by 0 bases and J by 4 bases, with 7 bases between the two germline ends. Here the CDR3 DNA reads TGTGCCAGCAGCTTGGGTAGGATAGAGACCCAGTACTTC. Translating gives CASSLGRIETQYF.

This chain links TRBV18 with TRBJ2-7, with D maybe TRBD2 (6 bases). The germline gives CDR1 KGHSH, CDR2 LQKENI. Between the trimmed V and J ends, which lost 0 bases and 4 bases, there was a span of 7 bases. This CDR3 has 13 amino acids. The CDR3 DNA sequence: TGTGCCAGCTCACCACCGGCGGGATACGAGCAGTACTTC. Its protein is CASSPPAGYEQYF.

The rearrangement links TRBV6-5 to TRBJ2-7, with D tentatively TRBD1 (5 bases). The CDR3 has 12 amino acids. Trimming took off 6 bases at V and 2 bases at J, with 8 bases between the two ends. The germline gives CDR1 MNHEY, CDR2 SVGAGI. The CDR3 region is CASRTGAYEQYF. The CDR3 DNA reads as TGTGCCAGCAGAACAGGAGCCTACGAGCAGTACTTC.

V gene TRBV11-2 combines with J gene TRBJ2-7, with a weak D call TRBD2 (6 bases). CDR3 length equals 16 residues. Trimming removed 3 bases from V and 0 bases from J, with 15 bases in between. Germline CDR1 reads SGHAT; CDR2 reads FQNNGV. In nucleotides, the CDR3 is TGTGCCAGCAGCTTCCACTGGGACTCGAGCTCCTACGAGCAGTACTTC. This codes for CASSFHWDSSSYEQYF.

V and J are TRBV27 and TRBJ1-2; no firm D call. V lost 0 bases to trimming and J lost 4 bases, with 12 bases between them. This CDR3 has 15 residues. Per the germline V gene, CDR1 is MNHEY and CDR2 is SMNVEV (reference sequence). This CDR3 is CASSLSNPGAYGYTF. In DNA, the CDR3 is TGTGCCAGCAGTTTATCGAACCCCGGCGCCTATGGCTACACCTTC.

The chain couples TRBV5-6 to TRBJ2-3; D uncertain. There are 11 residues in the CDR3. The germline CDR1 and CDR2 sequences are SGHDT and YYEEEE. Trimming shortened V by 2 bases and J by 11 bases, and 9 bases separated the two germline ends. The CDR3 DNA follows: TGTGCCAGCAGCTTAGGGCGCGAGCAGTATTTT. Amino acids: CASSLGREQYF.

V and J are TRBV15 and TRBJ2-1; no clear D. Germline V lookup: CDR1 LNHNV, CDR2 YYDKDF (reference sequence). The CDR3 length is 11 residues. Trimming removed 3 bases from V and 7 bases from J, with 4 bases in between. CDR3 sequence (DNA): TGTGCCACCAGCAGGGGTAATGAGCAGTTCTTC. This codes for CATSRGNEQFF.

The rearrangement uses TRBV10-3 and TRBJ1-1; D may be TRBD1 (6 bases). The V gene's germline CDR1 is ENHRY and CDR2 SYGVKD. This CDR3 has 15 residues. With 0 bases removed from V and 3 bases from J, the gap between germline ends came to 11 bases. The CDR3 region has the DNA TGTGCCATCAGTGAGTCTGCAGGGGAGTACACTGAAGCTTTCTTT. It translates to CAISESAGEYTEAFF.

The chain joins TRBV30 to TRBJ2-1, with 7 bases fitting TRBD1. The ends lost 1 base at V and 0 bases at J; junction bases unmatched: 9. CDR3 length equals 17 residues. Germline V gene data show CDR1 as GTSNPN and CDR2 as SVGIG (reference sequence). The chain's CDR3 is CAWSAGTALSSYNEQFF. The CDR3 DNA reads TGTGCCTGGAGTGCCGGGACAGCCCTAAGCTCCTACAATGAGCAGTTCTTC. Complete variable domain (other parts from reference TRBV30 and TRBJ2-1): SQTIHQWPATLVQPVGSPLSLECTVEGTSNPNLYWYRQAAGRGLQLLFYSVGIGQISSEVPQNLSASRPQDRQFILSSKKLLLSDSGFYLCAWSAGTALSSYNEQFFGPGTRLTVL.

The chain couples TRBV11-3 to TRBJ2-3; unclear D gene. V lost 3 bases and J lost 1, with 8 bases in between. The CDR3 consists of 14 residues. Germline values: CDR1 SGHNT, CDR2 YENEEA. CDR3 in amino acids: CASSFGSGTDTQYF. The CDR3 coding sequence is TGTGCCAGCAGCTTTGGGTCGGGCACAGATACGCAGTATTTT.